This is a list of T cell receptor beta chains from one sample in a study of T cell changes during pregnancy in multiple sclerosis. Assay: immunoSEQ multiplex PCR; the TCRdb copy retains only in-frame clones and omits some. This sample has tens of thousands of clones; roughly 90% occur once, and the top ten carry roughly 0.7%. The specimen comprised CD4+ T cells from peripheral blood mononuclear cells, sampled before pregnancy. These receptors were obtained from a female donor with multiple sclerosis, enrolled in a pregnancy study. The CDR3 runs from the conserved cysteine through the conserved F or W. A D gene is named only where the DNA matches it firmly. Some rows have no size entry. The others give once, few or many, or a class for an expanded clone.

clone size	V gene	D gene	J gene	CDR3 protein	CDR3 DNA
NA	TRBV4-2	TRBD1	TRBJ2-2	CASRRTGQMNTGELFF	TGTGCCAGCAGGCGGACAGGACAGATGAACACCGGGGAGCTGTTTTTT
once	TRBV7-9	NA	TRBJ2-5	CASSLSRLYQETQYF	TGTGCCAGCAGCTTATCCCGTCTGTACCAAGAGACCCAGTACTTC
NA	TRBV7-8	NA	TRBJ1-5	CASSPNEQPQHF	TGTGCCAGCAGTCCCAACGAGCAGCCCCAGCATTTT
NA	TRBV11-2	TRBD2	TRBJ2-7	CASSLNSGRANEQYF	TGTGCCAGCAGCTTAAATAGCGGGAGGGCCAACGAGCAGTACTTC
NA	TRBV19	TRBD1	TRBJ2-2	CASSMLDRVYGELFF	TGTGCCAGTAGTATGCTAGACAGGGTCTACGGGGAGCTGTTTTTT
NA	TRBV7-2	NA	TRBJ2-3	CASSPLDTDTQYF	TGTGCCAGCAGCCCGCTAGACACAGATACGCAGTATTTT
NA	TRBV5-5	TRBD2	TRBJ2-7	CASLRGGSGYEQYF	TGTGCCAGCCTGCGGGGCGGGAGCGGGTACGAGCAGTACTTC
NA	TRBV19	TRBD1	TRBJ1-5	CASSDRVREPQHF	TGTGCCAGTAGCGACAGGGTCAGGGAGCCCCAGCATTTT
NA	TRBV18	NA	TRBJ1-3	CASSQTLVLSLRGSGNTIYF	TGTGCCAGCTCCCAAACACTGGTTCTGTCCCTCCGGGGCTCTGGAAACACCATATATTTT
NA	TRBV5-8	TRBD1	TRBJ2-5	CASSLVSGGEGTQYF	TGTGCCAGCAGCTTGGTGTCAGGGGGCGAGGGGACCCAGTACTTC
few	TRBV5-1	NA	TRBJ2-1	CASSPHNEQFF	TGCGCCAGCAGCCCTCACAATGAGCAGTTCTTC